This TCR beta chain stems from a study of CD8+CD57+ T cells in acquired aplastic anemia. Study overall: Mean read depth for CD4+ cells from healthy donors was around 11 million.

Genomic DNA, serving as template, underwent TCR beta VDJ and CDR3 profiling. TCRdb independently ran MiXCR on the reads; one entry per CDR3 protein. The data hold about 130,000 distinct CDR3 sequences, with 48% observed a single time. The CDR3 consists of 16 residues. CDR1 is GTSNPN and CDR2 is SVGIG in the germline V gene (reference sequence). V lost 0 bases to trimming and J lost 0 bases, with 12 bases between them. The sample holds a few counts of this clonotype. Its matching antigen is unknown. Study outcomes and limitations: The study identified more than 25 CD8+ CDR3 sequences shared by patients and controls. The CD8+ Simpson's diversity of patients and controls was not significantly different.

Sequenced input: sorted CD4+, CD8+, or CD8+CD57+ T cells (not recorded which) from PBMCs. The receptor was derived from a human donor in good health, serving as a control. The V call is TRBV30, the J call TRBJ1-5, with a weak D call TRBD1 (6 bases). CDR3 coding DNA: TGTGCCTGGAGTGTGAGACAGGCGTATAGCAATCAGCCCCAGCATTTT. This sequence encodes CAWSVRQAYSNQPQHF.